This T cell receptor (beta chain) is from a study of a mutant IDH1 vaccine in newly diagnosed glioma. In the study overall: The therapy given earlier, which was standard therapy, consisted of radiotherapy, temozolomide, or both, and most of the patients received both.

V lost 2 bases and J 9 bases, leaving 15 bases between the germline ends. Germline CDR1 is SGHNT and CDR2 is YYREEE (reference sequence). The CDR3 sequence is 14 residues long. Study results and limitations: Apparently, pseudoprogression bore no relation to changes among the top peripheral T cell clonotypes. About 92% of patients showed vaccine-induced immune responses across multiple MHC alleles.

As for time point: baseline, week 1 (first vaccination visit). As for treatment: pre-vaccination baseline after standard-of-care therapy. Comments on this clone: The antigen is not known.

Sequencing was performed with immunoSEQ multiplex PCR; in TCRdb, only in-frame clones are kept and a portion is missing. This table has 70,000 or so clones, over 70% appearing once. This chain uses TRBV5-4 with TRBJ2-1, with D maybe TRBD2 (6 bases). The source material was peripheral blood mononuclear cells (PBMCs), sampled from a glioma patient treated with radiotherapy, temozolomide or both. The clonotype comes from a woman between 18 and 30 years old with glioma. Some clones in this sample may be carry-over from other donors' samples. The CDR3, as DNA: TGTGCCAGCAGCTTCCCGACTAGAGCGGGTGAGCAGTTCTTC. Its protein is CASSFPTRAGEQFF.